The next 21 T cell receptor beta chains were all read from a single sample in a study of a mutant IDH1 vaccine in newly diagnosed glioma. Their cognate antigens are unknown. Noted time point: week 35, safety follow-up. One vaccine dose held 300 ug of mutant IDH1 20-mer peptide and came with topical imiquimod. Produced via immunoSEQ multiplex PCR; TCRdb's table is partial and in-frame only. The sample yields roughly 40,000 clones, 83% seen once. The source material was PBMCs, sampled from a glioma patient whose treatment included an IDH1 peptide vaccine. All receptors come from a woman aged 50 to 60 with glioma.

The chain combines TRBV9 with TRBJ2-3, with a possible D match to TRBD2 (5 bases). The germline CDR1 and CDR2 sequences are SGDLS and YYNGEE. The CDR3 contains 15 residues. Trimming took 1 base from V and 2 from J, leaving 11 bases between them. CDR3 protein: CASSVQGLLTDTQYF. The CDR3 region has the DNA TGTGCCAGCAGCGTACAAGGACTCCTCACAGATACGCAGTATTTT.

V and J are TRBV2 and TRBJ1-6; D is perhaps TRBD1 (5 bases). Germline V gene data show CDR1 as SNHLY and CDR2 as FYNNEI. V lost 7 bases and J 2 bases, leaving 12 bases between the germline ends. The CDR3 has 15 amino acids. The CDR3 coding sequence is TGTGCCAGCAATGGAAGACAGACCTATAATTCACCCCTCCACTTT. It codes for CASNGRQTYNSPLHF.

The chain links TRBV30 to TRBJ1-1; the D gene is possibly TRBD1 (5 bases). The ends were cut back, 5 bases at V and 1 base at J, with 14 bases in the middle. Germline-derived CDR1 and CDR2 are GTSNPN and SVGIG (reference sequence). The CDR3 consists of 14 residues. For the CDR3, the DNA is TGTGCCTGGCGGAAGGCGGGGCAGAACACTGAAGCTTTCTTT. Translating it yields CAWRKAGQNTEAFF.

The CDR3 DNA reads as TGTGCCAGCAGCTCTCGAGGAGGGACCGACGAGCAGTACTTC. It is translated as CASSSRGGTDEQYF. The chain joins TRBV11-3 to TRBJ2-7, with D perhaps matching TRBD2 (6 bases). CDR1 and CDR2 from the germline V gene are SGHNT and YENEEA. The V end lost 4 bases, the J end lost 5 bases, and 15 bases lay between the germline ends. This CDR3 region has 14 residues.

This clone was counted between two and nine times. The rearrangement uses TRBV19 and TRBJ1-1, with TRBD1 identical over 7 bases. Looked up from germline, CDR1 is LNHDA and CDR2 is SQIVND (reference sequence). V shed 4 bases and J 11 bases; nucleotides not matched to a gene: 7. The CDR3 covers 12 residues. CDR3 in amino acids: CASSRQGNFAFF. CDR3 in DNA: TGTGCCAGTAGTAGACAGGGTAACTTCGCTTTCTTT.

The genes are TRBV6-1 and TRBJ2-5, with 7 bases aligning to TRBD2. J was trimmed by 1 base and V by 7 bases; bases with no gene match: 3. Per germline, CDR1 MNHNS and CDR2 SASEGT. The CDR3 has 13 residues. In nucleotides, the CDR3 is TGTGCCAGCATTGAGCGGGGCCAAGAGACCCAGTACTTC. Its protein product is CASIERGQETQYF.

A note on this clone: The same CDR3 also results from other DNA sequences found in this sample. The rearrangement links TRBV9 to TRBJ2-2; D gene unclear. Trimming pared 2 bases from V and 4 bases from J, leaving 0 bases between. CDR3 length: 11 amino acids. Germline V gene lookup returns CDR1 SGDLS and CDR2 YYNGEE. Here the CDR3 DNA reads TGTGCCAGCAGCGTCACCGGGGAGCTGTTTTTT. Its translation is CASSVTGELFF.

The rearrangement links TRBV25-1 to TRBJ1-2, with a possible D match to TRBD1 (5 bases). CDR1 and CDR2 (germline): MGHDK, SYGVNS. Trimming left V 0 bases short and J 5 bases short, with 13 bases between. CDR3 length: 15 residues. The CDR3 sequence: CASSEYGTSTYGYTF. CDR3 nucleotides: TGTGCCAGCAGTGAATATGGGACGTCAACTTATGGCTACACCTTC.

Here the CDR3 reads CASSPTQAGNTIYF. CDR3 nucleotides: TGTGCCAGCAGCCCGACGCAAGCTGGAAACACCATATATTTT. The J gene is TRBJ1-3, the V gene TRBV5-4; unclear D gene. The CDR3 loop spans 14 amino acids. V lost 4 bases, J lost 2 bases, and 10 bases lay in between. The V gene's germline CDR1 is SGHNT and CDR2 YYREEE (reference sequence).

The rearrangement uses TRBV28 and TRBJ1-4, with TRBD1 matching 7 bases. The CDR3 totals 15 residues. Germline trimming cut 6 bases from V and 0 bases from J; bases unmatched to any gene: 4. In germline, CDR1 is MDHEN, CDR2 SYDVKM. The CDR3 loop is CASRKGGSTNEKLFF. The DNA of the CDR3 is TGTGCCAGCAGGAAAGGGGGCTCAACTAATGAAAAACTGTTTTTT.

On this clone: Other DNA variants within this sample encode the same CDR3. This chain connects TRBV7-2 to TRBJ1-5; D is uncertain. The CDR3 is 14 amino acids. Germline loops: CDR1 SGHTA, CDR2 FQGNSA. V lost 1 base to trimming and J lost 2 bases, with 6 bases between them. The CDR3 reads CASSLGAGNQPQHF. The CDR3 DNA reads as TGTGCCAGCAGCTTAGGGGCGGGCAATCAGCCCCAGCATTTT.

The chain employs TRBV6-5 and TRBJ1-1; 8 nucleotides agree with TRBD1. This CDR3 has 13 amino acids. Trimming cost V 5 bases and J 9 bases; bases outside gene matches: 8. The germline CDR1 and CDR2 sequences are MNHEY and SVGAGI. The CDR3 reads CASSLGQGKKAFF. The CDR3 nucleotides are TGTGCCAGCAGTCTCGGACAGGGCAAAAAAGCTTTCTTT.

For the CDR3, the DNA is TGTGCCAGCAGCCAAGCTCGCCAAAAAAACAAAGAGACCCAGTACTTC. Translated, it gives CASSQARQKNKETQYF. V and J are TRBV14 and TRBJ2-5; D is unclear. This CDR3 is 16 amino acids long. Germline V gene lookup returns CDR1 SGHDN and CDR2 FVKESK. The V and J ends lost 1 base and 3 bases respectively, with 15 bases between them.

In its sample, this clone was seen once. The chain has TRBV4-2 and TRBJ1-1; D is uncertain. CDR3 length: 14 residues. Between the trimmed V and J ends, which lost 1 base and 0 bases, there was a span of 6 bases. Germline values: CDR1 LGHNA, CDR2 YNFKEQ. In nucleotides, the CDR3 is TGTGCCAGCAGCCAAGCACAGCTGAACACTGAAGCTTTCTTT. Its protein is CASSQAQLNTEAFF.

This clone has only a few counts. The V call is TRBV7-9, the J call TRBJ1-1, with D possibly TRBD1 on 5 matching bases. The CDR3 totals 15 residues. V was pared by 5 bases and J by 0 bases, with 13 bases between. From germline, CDR1 is SEHNR and CDR2 FQNEAQ (reference sequence). The CDR3 region is CASSRGGGLNTEAFF. In DNA, the CDR3 is TGTGCCAGCAGCCGGGGGGGAGGGCTGAACACTGAAGCTTTCTTT.

This clone was found once. V gene TRBV9 combines with J gene TRBJ1-3; 7 bases align to TRBD1. This CDR3 region has 15 residues. Unmatched junction bases numbered 4, after V lost 4 bases and J lost 0 bases. CDR1 and CDR2 from the germline V gene are SGDLS and YYNGEE. The DNA for the CDR3 is TGTGCCAGCAGCCAGGGGGACAGCTCTGGAAACACCATATATTTT. This codes for CASSQGDSSGNTIYF.

This sequence joins TRBV30 and TRBJ1-2; D gene unclear. Trimming left V 0 bases short and J 4 bases short, with 12 bases between. The CDR3 is 14 residues long. Germline V CDR1 and CDR2: GTSNPN, SVGIG (reference sequence). Here the CDR3 reads CAWSVGRSSYGYTF. As DNA, the CDR3 is TGTGCCTGGAGTGTAGGCAGGAGCTCCTATGGCTACACCTTC.

The genes are TRBV28 and TRBJ1-5, with 9 bases that match TRBD1. The J segment lost 5 bases and the V segment lost 6 bases, leaving 14 bases of the junction unmatched. The CDR3 sequence is 17 residues long. Germline values: CDR1 MDHEN, CDR2 SYDVKM. In DNA, the CDR3 is TGTGCCAGCAGCCCAAACCCACACACAGGGGGCGATCAGCCCCAGCATTTT. It specifies CASSPNPHTGGDQPQHF.

The CDR3 reads CASSLTRGSGEQFF. The CDR3 DNA follows: TGCGCCAGCAGCCTGACTAGGGGCTCGGGTGAGCAGTTCTTC. The rearrangement joins TRBV4-3 to TRBJ2-1; D might be TRBD2 (6 bases). Germline CDR1 and CDR2: LGHNA and YSLEER. This CDR3 is built from 14 residues. V was shortened by 4 bases and J by 9 bases, with 16 bases between the two germline ends.

V and J are TRBV19 and TRBJ2-1, with D perhaps TRBD2 (6 bases). This CDR3 spans 15 amino acids. The germline V and J ends were trimmed by 2 bases and 2 bases, with 10 bases remaining between them. Germline lookup yields CDR1 LNHDA and CDR2 SQIVND (reference sequence). CDR3 sequence reads: CASSIPRDPYNEQFF. CDR3 nucleotide sequence: TGTGCCAGTAGTATACCGCGGGACCCCTACAATGAGCAGTTCTTC.

This sequence joins TRBV14 and TRBJ2-5, with D maybe TRBD2 (5 bases). Germline V gene lookup returns CDR1 SGHDN and CDR2 FVKESK. V lost 3 bases to trimming and J lost 11 bases, with 10 bases between them. The CDR3 has 11 amino acids. For the CDR3, the DNA is TGTGCCAGCAGCCACGGGAAATCTCAGTACTTC. Protein sequence: CASSHGKSQYF.